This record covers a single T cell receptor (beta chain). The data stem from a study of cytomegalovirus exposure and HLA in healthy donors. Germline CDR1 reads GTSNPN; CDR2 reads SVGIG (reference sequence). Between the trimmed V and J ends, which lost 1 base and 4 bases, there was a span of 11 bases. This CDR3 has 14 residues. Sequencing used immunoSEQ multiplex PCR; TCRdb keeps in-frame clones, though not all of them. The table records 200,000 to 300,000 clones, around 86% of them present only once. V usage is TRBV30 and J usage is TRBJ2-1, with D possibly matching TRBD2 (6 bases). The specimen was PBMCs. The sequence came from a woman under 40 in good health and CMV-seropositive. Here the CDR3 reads CAWSGVAEYNEQFF. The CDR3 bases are TGTGCCTGGAGTGGGGTAGCGGAATACAATGAGCAGTTCTTC.